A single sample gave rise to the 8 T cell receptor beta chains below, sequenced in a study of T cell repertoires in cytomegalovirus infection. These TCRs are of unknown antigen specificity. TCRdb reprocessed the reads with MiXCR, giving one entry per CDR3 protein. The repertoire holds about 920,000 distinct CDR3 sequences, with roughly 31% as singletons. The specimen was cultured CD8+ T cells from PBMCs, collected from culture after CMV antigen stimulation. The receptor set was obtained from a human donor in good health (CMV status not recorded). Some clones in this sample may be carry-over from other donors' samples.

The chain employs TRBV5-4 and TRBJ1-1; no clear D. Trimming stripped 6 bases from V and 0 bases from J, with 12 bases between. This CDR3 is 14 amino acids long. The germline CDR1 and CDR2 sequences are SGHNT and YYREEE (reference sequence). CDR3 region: CASNPWAVNTEAFF. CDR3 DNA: TGTGCCAGCAACCCGTGGGCGGTGAACACTGAAGCTTTCTTT. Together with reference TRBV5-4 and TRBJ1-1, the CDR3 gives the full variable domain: ETGVTQSPTHLIKTRGQQVTLRCSSQSGHNTVSWYQQALGQGPQFIFQYYREEENGRGNFPPRFSGLQFPNYSSELNVNALELDDSALYLCASNPWAVNTEAFFGQGTRLTVV.

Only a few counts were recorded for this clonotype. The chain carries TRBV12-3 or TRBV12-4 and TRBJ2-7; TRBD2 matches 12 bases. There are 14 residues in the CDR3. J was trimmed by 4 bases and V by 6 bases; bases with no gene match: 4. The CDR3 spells CASSPTSGGYEQYF. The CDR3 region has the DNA TGTGCCAGCAGCCCGACTAGCGGGGGATACGAGCAGTACTTC.

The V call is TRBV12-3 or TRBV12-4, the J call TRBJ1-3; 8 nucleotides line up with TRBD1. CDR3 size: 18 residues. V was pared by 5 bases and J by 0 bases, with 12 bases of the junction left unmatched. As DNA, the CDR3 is TGTGCCAGCAGTCCCCCGCTCAGACAGGGGCACTCTGGAAACACCATATATTTT. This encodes CASSPPLRQGHSGNTIYF.

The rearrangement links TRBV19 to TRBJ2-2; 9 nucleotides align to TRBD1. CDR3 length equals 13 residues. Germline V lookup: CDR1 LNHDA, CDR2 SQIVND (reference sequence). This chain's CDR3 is CATAQGAAGELFF. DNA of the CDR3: TGTGCGACCGCACAGGGGGCGGCCGGGGAGCTGTTTTTT. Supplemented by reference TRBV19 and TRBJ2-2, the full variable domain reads DGGITQSPKYLFRKEGQNVTLSCEQNLNHDAMYWYRQDPGQGLRLIYYSQIVNDFQKGDIAEGYSVSREKKESFPLTVTSAQKNPTAFYLCATAQGAAGELFFGEGSRLTVL.

CDR3: CSVEVPGRGSSYGYTF. CDR3 in DNA: TGCAGCGTTGAAGTTCCTGGGAGGGGCAGCAGCTATGGCTACACCTTC. V and J are TRBV29-1 and TRBJ1-2, with D possibly being TRBD1 (5 bases). V was cut by 1 base and J by 4 bases, with 19 bases left in between. CDR3 length: 16 amino acids. Germline assignment: CDR1 SQVTM and CDR2 ANQGSEA.

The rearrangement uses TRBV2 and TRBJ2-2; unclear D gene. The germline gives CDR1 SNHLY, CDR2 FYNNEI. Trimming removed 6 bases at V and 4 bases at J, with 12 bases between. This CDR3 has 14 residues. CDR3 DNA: TGTGCCAGCAGCCGCCCAGTGGTCACCGGGGAGCTGTTTTTT. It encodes CASSRPVVTGELFF. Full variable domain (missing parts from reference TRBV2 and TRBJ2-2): EPEVTQTPSHQVTQMGQEVILRCVPISNHLYFYWYRQILGQKVEFLVSFYNNEISEKSEIFDDQFSVERPDGSNFTLKIRSTKLEDSAMYFCASSRPVVTGELFFGEGSRLTVL.

The CDR3 bases are TGTGCCAGCAGTGGTGGGACAGGGAGCACAGATACGCAGTATTTT. Amino acid sequence: CASSGGTGSTDTQYF. This sequence joins TRBV6-4 and TRBJ2-3; 9 bases line up with TRBD1. Germline assignment: CDR1 MRHNA and CDR2 SNTAGT. With 4 bases clipped from V and 0 bases from J, the junction kept 2 bases outside the gene matches. The CDR3 runs 15 residues.

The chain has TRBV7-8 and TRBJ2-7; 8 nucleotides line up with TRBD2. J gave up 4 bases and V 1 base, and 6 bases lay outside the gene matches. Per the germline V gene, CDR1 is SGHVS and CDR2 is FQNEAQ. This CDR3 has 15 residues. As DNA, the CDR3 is TGTGCCAGCAGCTTAGGCGCGGGGGGCTGGTACGAGCAGTACGTC. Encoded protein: CASSLGAGGWYEQYV.